This T cell receptor beta chain appears in the sequencing data of a study of blood T cell repertoires in COVID-19. Study information: The United States, Italy and Spain supplied acute and convalescent COVID-19 samples.

This table comes from immunoSEQ multiplex PCR, and its TCRdb copy is limited to in-frame clones, with some not included. The sample records tens of thousands of clones, roughly four fifths being singletons. The CDR3 totals 17 residues. The germline V gene encodes CDR1 LGHDT and CDR2 YNNKEL (reference sequence). After removal of 5 bases from V and 8 bases from J, the junction contained 10 bases not matched to a gene. Input material: peripheral blood. The clonotype comes from an elderly man with acute or convalescent COVID-19. The genes are TRBV3-1 (or the pseudogene TRBV3-2) and TRBJ2-1; TRBD2 aligns across 15 bases. The chain's CDR3 is CASSSWTSGGAVDEQFF. In nucleotides, the CDR3 is TGTGCCAGCAGCTCCTGGACTAGCGGGGGGGCCGTGGATGAGCAGTTCTTC.